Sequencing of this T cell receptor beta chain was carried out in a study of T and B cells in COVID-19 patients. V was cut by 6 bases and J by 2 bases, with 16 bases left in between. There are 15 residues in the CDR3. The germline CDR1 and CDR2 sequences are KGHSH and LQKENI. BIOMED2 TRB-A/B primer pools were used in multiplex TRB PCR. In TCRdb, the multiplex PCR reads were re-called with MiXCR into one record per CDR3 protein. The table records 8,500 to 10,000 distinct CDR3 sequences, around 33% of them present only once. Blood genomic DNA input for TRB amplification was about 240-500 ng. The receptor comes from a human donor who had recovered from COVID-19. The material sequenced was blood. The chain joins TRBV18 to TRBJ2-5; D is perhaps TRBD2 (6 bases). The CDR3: CASSPGLPSQETQYF. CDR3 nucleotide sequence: TGTGCCAGCTCTCCAGGACTACCCAGTCAAGAGACCCAGTACTTC.